This T cell receptor beta chain was recovered during a study of blood T cell repertoires in COVID-19. About the study: Specimens from acute and convalescent COVID-19 originated in the United States, Italy and Spain. T cells, B-cell-depleted T cells, or PBMCs supplied cDNA or gDNA.

Under the authors' procedure: The authors estimated nucleated cell counts from reference gene primer amplification. Sequenced by immunoSEQ multiplex PCR; TCRdb stores in-frame clones only, minus some. D and trimming come from the DNA, and the V and J calls and clone size come from that table. This table holds about 150,000 clones, 80% found once. Germline V gives CDR1 SGHTA, CDR2 FQGNSA. V lost 2 bases and J lost 6, with 9 bases in between. The CDR3 is 13 residues long. The sequence was collected from a man aged 60 to 69 with acute or convalescent COVID-19. The genes are TRBV7-2 and TRBJ2-3, with D unresolved. The sequencing input was peripheral blood. The CDR3 nucleotides read TGTGCCAGCAGCTTAAAGACATGGGATACGCAGTATTTT. Protein: CASSLKTWDTQYF.